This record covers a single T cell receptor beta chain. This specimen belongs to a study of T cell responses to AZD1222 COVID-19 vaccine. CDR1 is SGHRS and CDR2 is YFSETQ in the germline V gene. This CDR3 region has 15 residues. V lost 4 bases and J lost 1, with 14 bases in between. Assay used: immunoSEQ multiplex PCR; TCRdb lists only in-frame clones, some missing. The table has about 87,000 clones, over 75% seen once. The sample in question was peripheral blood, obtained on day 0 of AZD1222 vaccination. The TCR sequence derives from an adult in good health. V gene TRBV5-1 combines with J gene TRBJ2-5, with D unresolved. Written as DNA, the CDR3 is TGCGCCAGCAGCACGCCCCGAGCAGGCCAAGAGACCCAGTACTTC. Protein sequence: CASSTPRAGQETQYF.